Listed below are T cell receptor beta chains from one sample, sequenced in a study of T-cell memory formation after mild COVID-19. TCRdb reanalysed the 5' RACE reads using MiXCR and keeps one entry per CDR3 protein. The sample holds 300,000 to 400,000 distinct CDR3 sequences, more than 20% seen once. The specimen sequenced was PBMCs or a T cell subset sorted from them (not recorded which). The origin of the receptors is an adult woman who had mild COVID-19 (a few samples of this study predate the infection). Cell type and time point are not known. CDR3s include the opening cysteine and the closing phenylalanine or tryptophan. The order of the fields is V gene, clone size, J gene, D gene, CDR3 protein, CDR3 DNA. D genes are given only for firm matches. The size entry is marked missing in some rows and otherwise reads once, few, many or a size class.

V gene: TRBV7-2; clone size: NA; J gene: TRBJ2-3; D gene: TRBD2; CDR3 protein: CASSIGLAGGRTDTQYF; CDR3 DNA: TGTGCCAGCAGCATCGGACTAGCGGGTGGACGGACAGATACGCAGTATTTT
V gene: TRBV9; clone size: NA; J gene: TRBJ2-7; D gene: TRBD2; CDR3 protein: CASSVGGGRTYEQYF; CDR3 DNA: TGTGCCAGCAGCGTAGGGGGCGGGAGGACCTACGAGCAGTACTTC
V gene: TRBV15; clone size: few; J gene: TRBJ2-7; D gene: TRBD1; CDR3 protein: CATRSTGVYEQYF; CDR3 DNA: TGTGCCACCCGATCGACAGGGGTGTACGAGCAGTACTTC
V gene: TRBV18; clone size: NA; J gene: TRBJ1-1; D gene: NA; CDR3 protein: CASSPDTRNGAEAFF; CDR3 DNA: TGTGCCAGCTCACCTGATACGAGGAACGGCGCTGAAGCTTTCTTT
V gene: TRBV12-3/TRBV12-4; clone size: NA; J gene: TRBJ1-2; D gene: NA; CDR3 protein: CASSYGSTDGYTF; CDR3 DNA: TGTGCCAGCAGTTACGGCTCGACTGATGGCTACACCTTC
V gene: TRBV7-9; clone size: few; J gene: TRBJ2-3; D gene: NA; CDR3 protein: CASSHRVTDTQYF; CDR3 DNA: TGTGCCAGCAGCCACAGGGTCACAGATACGCAGTATTTT
V gene: TRBV4-1; clone size: NA; J gene: TRBJ2-5; D gene: TRBD2; CDR3 protein: CASSQGLAGGSETQYF; CDR3 DNA: TGCGCCAGCAGCCAAGGACTAGCGGGGGGATCAGAGACCCAGTACTTC
V gene: TRBV18; clone size: NA; J gene: TRBJ1-2; D gene: NA; CDR3 protein: CASSPGPDPNYGYTF; CDR3 DNA: TGTGCCAGCTCACCGGGACCAGATCCTAACTATGGCTACACCTTC
V gene: TRBV4-2; clone size: NA; J gene: TRBJ1-2; D gene: NA; CDR3 protein: CASSQVEGQGRGYTF; CDR3 DNA: TGTGCCAGCAGCCAAGTAGAGGGCCAGGGACGGGGCTACACCTTC
V gene: TRBV9; clone size: few; J gene: TRBJ1-3; D gene: NA; CDR3 protein: CASSVVGGGNTIYF; CDR3 DNA: TGTGCCAGCAGCGTAGTGGGCGGCGGAAACACCATATATTTT
V gene: TRBV27; clone size: few; J gene: TRBJ2-3; D gene: NA; CDR3 protein: CASSGGSTDTQYF; CDR3 DNA: TGTGCCAGCAGTGGGGGATCCACAGATACGCAGTATTTT
V gene: TRBV6-6; clone size: NA; J gene: TRBJ2-5; D gene: NA; CDR3 protein: CASKTYGGETQYF; CDR3 DNA: TGTGCCAGCAAGACCTACGGAGGAGAGACCCAGTACTTC
V gene: TRBV7-9; clone size: many; J gene: TRBJ2-1; D gene: NA; CDR3 protein: CASSFSLYNEQFF; CDR3 DNA: TGTGCCAGCAGCTTTTCGCTGTACAATGAGCAGTTCTTC
V gene: TRBV7-2; clone size: many; J gene: TRBJ2-5; D gene: TRBD1; CDR3 protein: CASSEIDRGVQETQYF; CDR3 DNA: TGTGCCAGCAGCGAAATCGACAGGGGTGTCCAAGAGACCCAGTACTTC
V gene: TRBV11-3; clone size: few; J gene: TRBJ1-1; D gene: NA; CDR3 protein: CASSFVWGGAEAFF; CDR3 DNA: TGTGCCAGCAGCTTTGTGTGGGGAGGTGCTGAAGCTTTCTTT
V gene: TRBV20-1; clone size: few; J gene: TRBJ1-4; D gene: NA; CDR3 protein: CSAPSTEGEKLFF; CDR3 DNA: TGCAGTGCTCCATCGACGGAGGGTGAAAAACTGTTTTTT
V gene: TRBV12-3/TRBV12-4; clone size: NA; J gene: TRBJ1-5; D gene: NA; CDR3 protein: CASSLGTHSNQPQHF; CDR3 DNA: TGTGCCAGCAGTTTAGGGACTCATAGCAATCAGCCCCAGCATTTT
V gene: TRBV2; clone size: few; J gene: TRBJ1-4; D gene: TRBD1; CDR3 protein: CASSSETGGNLNGKLFF; CDR3 DNA: TGTGCCAGCAGTTCGGAGACAGGGGGGAACTTAAATGGTAAACTGTTTTTT
V gene: TRBV7-3; clone size: many; J gene: TRBJ2-7; D gene: NA; CDR3 protein: CASSPRGGHIYEQYF; CDR3 DNA: TGTGCCAGCAGCCCCAGGGGGGGGCACATCTACGAGCAGTACTTC
V gene: TRBV25-1; clone size: NA; J gene: TRBJ2-2; D gene: NA; CDR3 protein: CASRGGPNTGELFF; CDR3 DNA: TGTGCCAGCAGGGGCGGCCCGAACACCGGGGAGCTGTTTTTT
V gene: TRBV12-3/TRBV12-4; clone size: NA; J gene: TRBJ1-6; D gene: NA; CDR3 protein: CASSGQLYNSPLHF; CDR3 DNA: TGTGCCAGCAGCGGACAGCTCTATAATTCACCCCTCCACTTT
V gene: TRBV5-1; clone size: few; J gene: TRBJ1-1; D gene: NA; CDR3 protein: CASSLGHRVGTEAFF; CDR3 DNA: TGCGCCAGCAGCTTGGGGCACAGGGTTGGGACTGAAGCTTTCTTT
V gene: TRBV19; clone size: few; J gene: TRBJ1-1; D gene: NA; CDR3 protein: CASYQLGIDRNPTF; CDR3 DNA: TGTGCCAGTTATCAACTCGGGATAGACAGGAACCCAACCTTT
V gene: TRBV7-2; clone size: few; J gene: TRBJ1-4; D gene: NA; CDR3 protein: CASSGRVATNEKLFF; CDR3 DNA: TGTGCCAGCAGCGGACGGGTTGCAACTAATGAAAAACTGTTTTTT
V gene: TRBV20-1; clone size: few; J gene: TRBJ2-7; D gene: TRBD2; CDR3 protein: CSAPGLAREQYF; CDR3 DNA: TGCAGTGCCCCGGGACTAGCGCGCGAGCAGTACTTC
V gene: TRBV27; clone size: many; J gene: TRBJ1-6; D gene: NA; CDR3 protein: CASSPGRAHSPLHF; CDR3 DNA: TGTGCCAGCAGTCCAGGACGGGCCCATTCACCCCTCCACTTT
V gene: TRBV19; clone size: NA; J gene: TRBJ1-5; D gene: NA; CDR3 protein: CASSVRGFLDQPQHF; CDR3 DNA: TGTGCCAGTAGTGTCCGGGGCTTCCTGGATCAGCCCCAGCATTTT
V gene: TRBV19; clone size: NA; J gene: TRBJ1-2; D gene: NA; CDR3 protein: CASSIAHGGYTF; CDR3 DNA: TGTGCCAGTAGTATAGCACATGGTGGCTACACCTTC
V gene: TRBV7-9; clone size: many; J gene: TRBJ1-1; D gene: NA; CDR3 protein: CASSLQVNTEAFF; CDR3 DNA: TGTGCCAGCAGCTTACAGGTGAACACTGAAGCTTTCTTT
V gene: TRBV12-3/TRBV12-4; clone size: NA; J gene: TRBJ1-5; D gene: NA; CDR3 protein: CASSQRGPQPQHF; CDR3 DNA: TGTGCCAGCAGCCAGCGGGGACCTCAGCCCCAGCATTTT
V gene: TRBV3-1; clone size: NA; J gene: TRBJ2-7; D gene: NA; CDR3 protein: CASSQGQGLAVDEQYF; CDR3 DNA: TGTGCCAGCAGCCAAGGGCAGGGATTGGCCGTGGACGAGCAGTACTTC
V gene: TRBV5-6; clone size: few; J gene: TRBJ1-6; D gene: TRBD1; CDR3 protein: CASSRRDRVRESPLHF; CDR3 DNA: TGTGCCAGCAGCCGCCGGGACAGGGTTCGCGAATCACCCCTCCACTTT
V gene: TRBV20-1; clone size: NA; J gene: TRBJ1-4; D gene: NA; CDR3 protein: CSARVFRGNEKLFF; CDR3 DNA: TGCAGTGCTAGAGTGTTCAGGGGTAATGAAAAACTGTTTTTT
V gene: TRBV5-5; clone size: few; J gene: TRBJ2-6; D gene: NA; CDR3 protein: CASGGTAPGANVLTF; CDR3 DNA: TGTGCCAGCGGAGGGACAGCCCCAGGGGCCAACGTCCTGACTTTC
V gene: TRBV5-1; clone size: NA; J gene: TRBJ2-7; D gene: NA; CDR3 protein: CASSLEGGLGYEQYF; CDR3 DNA: TGCGCCAGCTCCTTGGAGGGGGGGTTGGGCTACGAGCAGTACTTC
V gene: TRBV7-3; clone size: NA; J gene: TRBJ2-1; D gene: NA; CDR3 protein: CASTRGVGNEQFF; CDR3 DNA: TGTGCCAGCACCCGCGGGGTTGGCAATGAGCAGTTCTTC
V gene: TRBV6-6; clone size: NA; J gene: TRBJ1-2; D gene: NA; CDR3 protein: CASGRDTNYGYTF; CDR3 DNA: TGTGCCAGCGGCCGGGACACCAACTATGGCTACACCTTC
V gene: TRBV27; clone size: NA; J gene: TRBJ2-7; D gene: TRBD1; CDR3 protein: CASSLPGQGIGEQYF; CDR3 DNA: TGTGCCAGCAGTTTACCCGGACAGGGGATTGGCGAGCAGTACTTC
V gene: TRBV3-1; clone size: few; J gene: TRBJ2-3; D gene: NA; CDR3 protein: CASSQAPTSKAAQYF; CDR3 DNA: TGTGCCAGCAGCCAAGCTCCTACTAGCAAAGCAGCGCAGTATTTT
V gene: TRBV20-1; clone size: NA; J gene: TRBJ1-2; D gene: TRBD1; CDR3 protein: CSARDRAGGSYTF; CDR3 DNA: TGCAGTGCTAGAGATCGGGCAGGGGGAAGCTACACCTTC
V gene: TRBV20-1; clone size: few; J gene: TRBJ1-5; D gene: NA; CDR3 protein: CSAMSNQPQHF; CDR3 DNA: TGCAGTGCTATGAGCAATCAGCCCCAGCATTTT
V gene: TRBV9; clone size: NA; J gene: TRBJ1-1; D gene: NA; CDR3 protein: CASSVGRVNEAFF; CDR3 DNA: TGTGCCAGCAGCGTAGGCAGAGTTAATGAAGCTTTCTTT
V gene: TRBV3-1; clone size: NA; J gene: TRBJ2-6; D gene: NA; CDR3 protein: CASSPHGSGANVLTF; CDR3 DNA: TGTGCCAGCAGTCCCCACGGCTCTGGGGCCAACGTCCTGACTTTC
V gene: TRBV20-1; clone size: NA; J gene: TRBJ2-7; D gene: TRBD2; CDR3 protein: CSATPSGRSYEQYF; CDR3 DNA: TGCAGTGCGACCCCTAGCGGCAGGTCCTACGAGCAGTACTTC
V gene: TRBV7-3; clone size: few; J gene: TRBJ1-1; D gene: NA; CDR3 protein: CASSLWAWEEAFF; CDR3 DNA: TGTGCCAGCAGCTTGTGGGCCTGGGAGGAAGCTTTCTTT
V gene: TRBV7-9; clone size: many; J gene: TRBJ2-1; D gene: NA; CDR3 protein: CASSTAHNEQFF; CDR3 DNA: TGTGCCAGCAGTACAGCCCACAATGAGCAGTTCTTC
V gene: TRBV20-1; clone size: few; J gene: TRBJ2-7; D gene: TRBD2; CDR3 protein: CSARSASGTSGAPYEQYF; CDR3 DNA: TGCAGTGCTAGATCCGCTTCCGGGACTAGCGGGGCTCCCTACGAGCAGTACTTC
V gene: TRBV4-3; clone size: NA; J gene: TRBJ1-1; D gene: TRBD1; CDR3 protein: CASSQDRTGGANTEAFF; CDR3 DNA: TGCGCCAGCAGCCAAGATCGGACAGGGGGTGCGAACACTGAAGCTTTCTTT
V gene: TRBV6-2/TRBV6-3; clone size: few; J gene: TRBJ1-5; D gene: NA; CDR3 protein: CASSVGGYQPQHF; CDR3 DNA: TGTGCCAGCAGTGTGGGGGGATATCAGCCCCAGCATTTT
V gene: TRBV7-2; clone size: few; J gene: TRBJ1-6; D gene: NA; CDR3 protein: CASSLGFAYNSPLHF; CDR3 DNA: TGTGCCAGCAGCTTGGGGTTCGCCTATAATTCACCCCTCCACTTT
V gene: TRBV12-3/TRBV12-4; clone size: NA; J gene: TRBJ2-2; D gene: NA; CDR3 protein: CASSPSAPNTGELFF; CDR3 DNA: TGTGCCAGCAGTCCGAGTGCTCCGAACACCGGGGAGCTGTTTTTT